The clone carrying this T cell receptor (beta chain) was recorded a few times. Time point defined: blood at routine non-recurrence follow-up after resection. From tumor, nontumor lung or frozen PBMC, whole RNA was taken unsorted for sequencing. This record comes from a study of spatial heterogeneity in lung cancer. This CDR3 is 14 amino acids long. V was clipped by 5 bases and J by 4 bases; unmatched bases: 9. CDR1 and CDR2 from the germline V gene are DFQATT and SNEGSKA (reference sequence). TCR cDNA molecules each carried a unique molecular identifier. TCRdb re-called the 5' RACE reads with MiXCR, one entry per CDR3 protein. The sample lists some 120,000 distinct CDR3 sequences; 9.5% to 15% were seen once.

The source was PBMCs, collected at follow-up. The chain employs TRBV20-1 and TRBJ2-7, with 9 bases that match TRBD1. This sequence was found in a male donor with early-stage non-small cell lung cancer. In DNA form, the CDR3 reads TGCAGTGCTGCCTCCGGGACAGGGTTTTACGAGCAGTACTTC. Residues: CSAASGTGFYEQYF.